The 32 T cell receptor beta chains reported below all come from one sample, sequenced in a study of CD8+ T cells in alopecia areata. Cell sorting was performed on pooled cutaneous lymph node cells with CD4, CD8alpha, NKG2D, NKG2ACE and other markers. cDNA reverse transcribed from extracted RNA served as the sequencing template. TCRdb's copy holds only in-frame clones and misses some; the assay was immunoSEQ multiplex PCR. This sample comprises over 250,000 clones, none seen once only. Material: CD4+ T cells sorted from a lymph node. The receptors stem from a C3H/HeJ mouse with alopecia areata. The strain's MHC: H2-k.

In regard to this clone: Genes and germline are mouse. The read is 4 residues too short to cover the CDR3 end, so that end is filled in from the germline J gene. V and J are TRBV5 and TRBJ2-7; 9 nucleotides line up with TRBD2. The V segment lost 5 bases and the J segment 0 bases; nucleotides outside the gene matches: 5. In germline, CDR1 is LGHNA, CDR2 YNLKQL (reference sequence). This CDR3 has 15 amino acids. The DNA read from the CDR3 is TGTGCCAGCAGCGGACTGGGGCCTAGCTCCTAT. Its protein product is CASSGLGPSSY. The full-length CDR3 reads as CASSGLGPSSYEQYF.

This clone was picked up a small number of times. Genes and germline are mouse. From the germline J gene comes the end of the CDR3, since the read stops 4 residues before it. The chain links TRBV5 to TRBJ2-3; 12 bases match TRBD2. With 0 bases clipped from V and 0 bases from J, the junction kept 4 bases outside the gene matches. Germline V gene data show CDR1 as LGHNA and CDR2 as YNLKQL (reference sequence). The CDR3 loop spans 18 amino acids. CDR3: CASSQDGLGGSSAETLYF. The DNA read from the CDR3 is TGTGCCAGCAGCCAAGATGGACTGGGGGGGTCTAGTGCAGAA.

About this clone itself: The genes are named according to mouse. The read stops 4 residues short of the end of the CDR3; the missing end is completed from the germline J gene. The sample contains more than one DNA sequence encoding this CDR3. The J gene is TRBJ2-3, the V gene TRBV19; D gene uncertain. Germline assignment: CDR1 FNHDT and CDR2 SITEND (reference sequence). Trimming left V 2 bases short and J 0 bases short, with 4 bases between. This CDR3 has 13 amino acids. This CDR3 reads CASSIQSAETLYF. CDR3 bases read: TGTGCCAGCAGTATCCAAAGTGCAGAA.

A word on this clone: The gene names here belong to mouse. This chain's CDR3 is CASSRAQGARDTQYF. The sequenced CDR3 bases are TGTGCTAGCAGTAGAGCGCAGGGGGCACGGGAC. The chain links TRBV17 to TRBJ2-5; 8 positions agree with TRBD1. The CDR3 end falls 4 residues outside the read, so it is completed with the germline J gene. This CDR3 spans 15 amino acids. CDR1 is MNHDT and CDR2 is YYDKIL in the germline V gene. The full variable domain, in which reference TRBV17 and TRBJ2-5 provide the parts outside the CDR3, is DTTVKQNPRYKLARVGKPVNLICSQTMNHDTMYWYQKKPNQAPKLLLFYYDKILNREADTFEKFQSSRPNNSFCSLYIGSAGLEYSAMYLCASSRAQGARDTQYFGPGTRLLVL.

The sample holds a few counts of this clone. Gene names are the mouse ones. This CDR3 reads CASGDKGLGVYAEQFF. The DNA read from the CDR3 is TGTGCCAGCGGTGATAAGGGACTGGGAGTCTATGCT. The chain couples TRBV13-2 to TRBJ2-1; TRBD2 matches 9 bases. The read ends 4 residues before the CDR3 terminus; that terminus is restored from the germline J gene. The trim removed 1 base at V and 3 bases at J, leaving 5 bases unmatched. The CDR3 spans 16 residues. The germline V gene encodes CDR1 NNHNN and CDR2 SYGAGS (reference sequence).

About this clone: A single base separates this from a much larger clone, so it may be a read error. Mouse names are used for the genes. The CDR3 extends 4 residues past the end of the read, so its final part is completed from the germline J gene. The chain combines TRBV13-3 with TRBJ2-5, with 7 bases fitting TRBD1. J gave up 0 bases and V 5 bases, and 3 bases lay outside the gene matches. Germline assignment: CDR1 NNHDY and CDR2 SYVADS. The CDR3 spans 14 residues. CDR3 DNA (partial): TGTGCCAGCAGCCAGGGGGTTAACCAAGAC. Translation: CASSQGVNQD. The whole CDR3 is CASSQGVNQDTQYF.

On this clone: All gene names here are mouse names. The read stops 4 residues short of the end of the CDR3; the missing end is completed from the germline J gene. The identical CDR3 is also encoded by other nucleotide sequences in the sample. The chain links TRBV19 to TRBJ2-5, with D possibly matching TRBD1 (6 bases). The CDR3 consists of 13 residues. Germline CDR1 and CDR2: FNHDT and SITEND (reference sequence). The sequenced CDR3 bases are TGTGCCAGCAGTATACCAGGGGAAGAC. It codes for CASSIPGED. The full CDR3 is CASSIPGEDTQYF.

As to this clone: Gene names are mouse gene names. With the read ending 3 residues before the CDR3 end, the germline J gene is used to fill in that end. The genes are TRBV13-3 and TRBJ1-6, with D possibly TRBD1 on 6 matching bases. TRBJ1-6 is marked as an open reading frame, function uncertain. The CDR3 runs to 15 residues. The germline gives CDR1 NNHDY, CDR2 SYVADS. The V end lost 2 bases, the J end lost 6 bases, and 12 bases lay between the germline ends. This chain's CDR3 is CASSDRGPLNSPLYF. The CDR3 bases that were read are TGTGCCAGCAGTGACAGGGGCCCTCTTAATTCGCCC.

This clone was seen more than once but under ten times. Gene names denote mouse genes. The CDR3 goes on 4 residues after the read ends, and that part is filled in from the germline J gene. Within the sample, other DNA sequences also encode this same CDR3. This chain links TRBV5 with TRBJ2-5; 11 bases line up with TRBD2. Germline CDR1 is LGHNA and CDR2 is YNLKQL (reference sequence). The CDR3 extends over 14 amino acids. Partial CDR3 DNA: TGTGCCAGCAGCCAGACTGGGGGGGAAGAC. It codes for CASSQTGGED. The full-length CDR3 reads as CASSQTGGEDTQYF.

Comments on this clone: Gene names and germline refer to mouse. The read ends 4 residues before the CDR3 terminus; that terminus is restored from the germline J gene. The chain carries TRBV13-3 and TRBJ2-2; 10 nucleotides agree with TRBD1. The length of the CDR3 is 17 residues. CDR1 is NNHDY, CDR2 SYVADS, per germline. With 5 bases clipped from V and 0 bases from J, the junction kept 7 bases outside the gene matches. The CDR3 loop reads CASSTGTGVANTGQLYF. CDR3 bases read: TGTGCCAGCAGCACCGGGACAGGGGTTGCAAACACCGGG.

Points on this clone: The listed genes are named as in mouse. The sequence runs out 4 residues before the end of the CDR3; the remainder is reconstructed from the germline J gene. The V call is TRBV13-3, the J call TRBJ2-5; D perhaps matches TRBD1 (6 bases). This CDR3 region has 14 residues. CDR1 is NNHDY and CDR2 is SYVADS in the germline V gene. CDR3 sequence reads: CASSDEGVRDTQYF. The CDR3 bases that were read are TGTGCCAGCAGTGATGAGGGGGTCCGAGAC.

Regarding this clone: Gene and germline names: mouse. The read ends 4 residues early relative to the CDR3; the germline J gene fills the gap. The V and J genes are TRBV13-2 and TRBJ2-5, with 11 nucleotides matching TRBD2. Trimming at V came to 0 bases and at J to 0 bases, leaving 3 bases not matched to a gene. CDR3 size: 17 residues. Germline loops: CDR1 NNHNN, CDR2 SYGAGS (reference sequence). CDR3 residues: CASGDAWDWGNQDTQYF. The part of the CDR3 DNA that was read is TGTGCCAGCGGTGATGCTTGGGACTGGGGGAACCAAGAC.

Points on this clone: Mouse names are used for the genes. The read ends 4 residues before the CDR3 terminus; that terminus is restored from the germline J gene. The V and J genes are TRBV13-2 and TRBJ2-7; D is unclear. Germline-derived CDR1 and CDR2 are NNHNN and SYGAGS (reference sequence). The length of the CDR3 is 14 residues. CDR3 bases read: TGTGCCAGCGGTGATGCAAGTGCTGCTTAT. As protein: CASGDASAAY. In full, the CDR3 reads CASGDASAAYEQYF.

As regards this clone: All gene names here are mouse names. The CDR3 is cut off 4 residues early in the read; its end comes from the germline J gene. This chain connects TRBV13-1 to TRBJ2-7; the match to TRBD2 covers 8 bases. The germline V gene has CDR1 NSHNY and CDR2 SYGAGN. This CDR3 has 15 residues. The CDR3 protein is CASSDARDWTYEQYF. The sequenced CDR3 bases are TGTGCCAGCAGTGATGCGCGGGACTGGACGTAT.

Worth noting for this clone: Mouse names are used for the genes. The read halts 4 residues ahead of the CDR3 end, with the missing end drawn from the germline J gene. The chain joins TRBV31 to TRBJ2-1; 9 positions agree with TRBD2. Germline V lookup: CDR1 GKSSPN, CDR2 SITVG. V lost 3 bases to trimming and J lost 1 base; unmatched junction nucleotides: 4. CDR3 length equals 15 residues. The CDR3 bases that were read are TGTGCCTGGAGCACGACTGGGGGCAACTATGCT. This codes for CAWSTTGGNYA. The entire CDR3 reads CAWSTTGGNYAEQFF.

This clone was counted at least ten times. The gene names given are mouse names. The read finishes 4 residues shy of the CDR3 end, and the germline J gene is used to complete it. The genes are TRBV31 and TRBJ1-2; D may be TRBD1 (5 bases). Trimming took off 1 base at V and 0 bases at J, with 6 bases between the two ends. CDR3 length: 13 amino acids. Germline V gives CDR1 GKSSPN, CDR2 SITVG. The CDR3 is CAWSQTANSDYTF. The sequenced part of the CDR3 DNA is TGTGCCTGGAGTCAGACAGCAAACTCC.

This clone was found a few times. The gene names here belong to mouse. The read terminates 4 residues before the CDR3 end, so the remaining end is supplied by the germline J gene. This chain joins TRBV1 and TRBJ2-1, with TRBD2 as a possible D gene (6 bases). V dropped 0 bases and J dropped 3 bases, with 12 bases sitting between them. The CDR3 is made up of 16 amino acids. CDR1 and CDR2 (germline): NSQYPW, LRSPGD (reference sequence). Partial CDR3 DNA: TGCACCTGCAGTGCAGAAGCTGGGGCCCTCTATGCT. Protein product: CTCSAEAGALYA. The entire CDR3 protein is CTCSAEAGALYAEQFF.

This clone was seen only a few times. Genes and germline come from the mouse. With the read ending 4 residues before the CDR3 end, the germline J gene is used to fill in that end. Other DNA variants within this sample encode the same CDR3. V usage is TRBV13-2 and J usage is TRBJ2-7; 10 bases are a match to TRBD2. CDR3 length: 14 amino acids. Germline loops: CDR1 NNHNN, CDR2 SYGAGS (reference sequence). Here the CDR3 reads CASGDATGGDEQYF. The part of the CDR3 DNA that was read is TGTGCCAGCGGTGATGCTACTGGGGGGGAT.

Concerning this clone itself: Genes and germline come from the mouse. The read halts 3 residues ahead of the CDR3 end, with the missing end drawn from the germline J gene. Other nucleotide sequences from this sample produce the same CDR3. The rearrangement links TRBV13-2 to TRBJ1-6; 12 nucleotides match TRBD1. TRBJ1-6 is designated an ORF whose function remains uncertain. Germline CDR1 reads NNHNN; CDR2 reads SYGAGS (reference sequence). CDR3 length: 15 residues. The junction had 4 bases not matched to a gene; V was cut back by 5 bases and J by 7 bases. Incomplete CDR3 DNA: TGTGCCAGCGGGGGACAGGGGGCGCGAAATTCGCCC. This encodes CASGGQGARNSP. The CDR3, in full, reads CASGGQGARNSPLYF.

The sample holds a few counts of this clone. Gene names are mouse gene names. The CDR3 is cut off 4 residues early in the read; its end comes from the germline J gene. V and J are TRBV13-1 and TRBJ2-3, with TRBD1 identical over 9 bases. The CDR3 runs 17 residues. V lost 1 base, J lost 0 bases, and 6 bases stayed unmatched. The germline V gene has CDR1 NSHNY and CDR2 SYGAGN. The CDR3 sequence is CASSDPGQGKSAETLYF. Incomplete CDR3 DNA: TGTGCCAGCAGTGATCCCGGACAGGGGAAGAGTGCAGAA.

As for this clone: The gene symbols are mouse symbols. The read ends 4 residues before the CDR3 terminus; that terminus is restored from the germline J gene. The identical CDR3 is also encoded by other nucleotide sequences in the sample. The gene calls are TRBV13-3 and TRBJ2-3; no clear D. The CDR3 spans 13 residues. Germline CDR1 reads NNHDY; CDR2 reads SYVADS. The V gene lost 2 bases and the J gene lost 0 bases, with 4 bases spanning the gap. The DNA read from the CDR3 is TGTGCCAGCAGTGAATCTAGTGCAGAA. This translates into CASSESSAE. The CDR3, in full, reads CASSESSAETLYF.

This clone was seen more than once but under ten times. Genes and germline come from the mouse. The observed sequence ends 4 residues before the CDR3 terminus, with the missing tail filled in from the germline J gene. The gene calls are TRBV19 and TRBJ2-1; 7 bases match TRBD2. CDR1 is FNHDT and CDR2 is SITEND in the germline V gene (reference sequence). After removal of 5 bases from V and 6 bases from J, the junction contained 2 bases not matched to a gene. The CDR3 covers 12 residues. The CDR3 loop is CASRDWVAEQFF. The sequenced CDR3 bases are TGTGCCAGCAGAGACTGGGTTGCT.

The table lists this clone with a few counts. The genes are named according to mouse. The DNA ends 4 residues before the CDR3 does, and the rest of the CDR3 is filled in from the germline J gene. Within the sample, other DNA sequences also encode this same CDR3. J is TRBJ2-3 and V is TRBV19; the D gene is possibly TRBD1 (5 bases). The germline V and J ends were trimmed by 4 bases and 0 bases, with 6 bases remaining between them. Germline V lookup: CDR1 FNHDT, CDR2 SITEND (reference sequence). The CDR3 covers 13 residues. The chain's CDR3 is CASSRQSAETLYF. Partial CDR3 DNA: TGTGCCAGCAGTCGACAGAGTGCAGAA.

Notes on this clone: The genes and germline here are from mouse. The CDR3 bases that were read are TGTGCCAGCAGTATAGCCCCCACAGGGCGA. Translation gives CASSIAPTGR. The full CDR3 protein reads CASSIAPTGREVFF. V is TRBV19 and J is TRBJ1-1; possible D gene TRBD1, 6 bases. The read gets to within 4 residues of the CDR3 end, and the germline J gene fills in the rest. CDR3 length: 14 amino acids. The germline V gene has CDR1 FNHDT and CDR2 SITEND (reference sequence).

This clone was found a few times. Mouse germline and gene names are used. The read is 4 residues too short to cover the CDR3 end, so that end is filled in from the germline J gene. The rearrangement uses TRBV1 and TRBJ2-5, with D hard to call. The CDR3 has 14 amino acids. The V gene's germline CDR1 is NSQYPW and CDR2 LRSPGD (reference sequence). Between the trimmed V and J ends, which lost 2 bases and 2 bases, there was a span of 8 bases. The CDR3 loop reads CTCSASRIQDTQYF. CDR3 DNA, as far as it was read: TGCACCTGCAGTGCATCCAGAATCCAAGAC.

There are a few counts of this clone. The listed genes are named as in mouse. With the read ending 4 residues before the CDR3 end, the germline J gene is used to fill in that end. V usage is TRBV1 and J usage is TRBJ2-7; 8 nucleotides match TRBD2. V lost 9 bases, J lost 0 bases, and 1 base stayed unmatched. CDR1 and CDR2 from the germline V gene are NSQYPW and LRSPGD (reference sequence). This CDR3 is 12 amino acids long. The CDR3 spells CTCGGDSYEQYF. The sequenced part of the CDR3 DNA is TGCACCTGTGGGGGGGACTCCTAT.

Concerning this clone: Mouse names are used for the genes. The read terminates 4 residues before the CDR3 end, so the remaining end is supplied by the germline J gene. The V gene is TRBV1, the J gene TRBJ2-2; 7 bases fit TRBD1. This CDR3 contains 16 residues. V was clipped by 0 bases and J by 2 bases; unmatched bases: 3. Germline V gene data show CDR1 as NSQYPW and CDR2 as LRSPGD (reference sequence). The sequenced CDR3 bases are TGCACCTGCAGTGCAGATCGGGACAGCAACACCGGG. It translates to CTCSADRDSNTG. The entire CDR3 sequence reads CTCSADRDSNTGQLYF.

This clone was counted between two and nine times. Gene names and germline match the mouse. The observed sequence ends 4 residues before the CDR3 terminus, with the missing tail filled in from the germline J gene. The chain has TRBV17 and TRBJ2-2; D is possibly TRBD1 (7 bases). Trimming left V 3 bases short and J 3 bases short, with 11 bases between. The CDR3 length is 15 residues. The V gene's germline CDR1 is MNHDT and CDR2 YYDKIL. The part of the CDR3 DNA that was read is TGTGCTAGCAGTAGGAGAGGGGGCGACACCGGG. This codes for CASSRRGGDTG. The whole CDR3 protein is CASSRRGGDTGQLYF. Full variable domain (outside the CDR3, taken from reference TRBV17 and TRBJ2-2): DTTVKQNPRYKLARVGKPVNLICSQTMNHDTMYWYQKKPNQAPKLLLFYYDKILNREADTFEKFQSSRPNNSFCSLYIGSAGLEYSAMYLCASSRRGGDTGQLYFGEGSKLTVL.

This clone has a count of ten or more. Mouse names are used for the genes. The read terminates 4 residues before the CDR3 end, so the remaining end is supplied by the germline J gene. Other DNA sequences in the same sample also yield this CDR3. The V gene is TRBV17, the J gene TRBJ2-3; D may be TRBD1 (6 bases). This CDR3 region has 15 residues. V lost 6 bases, J lost 0 bases, and 13 bases lay in between. In germline, CDR1 is MNHDT, CDR2 YYDKIL. The CDR3: CASSPGTTSAETLYF. CDR3 DNA (partial): TGTGCTAGCAGCCCCGGGACAACTAGTGCAGAA.

This clone was detected a few times. The gene symbols are mouse symbols. The read gets to within 4 residues of the CDR3 end, and the germline J gene fills in the rest. The chain uses TRBV13-1 and TRBJ1-1; 7 positions match TRBD1. The CDR3 is 12 amino acids. Per germline, CDR1 NSHNY and CDR2 SYGAGN. Incomplete CDR3 DNA: TGTGCCAGCACCTCAGACAGGGAA. It encodes CASTSDRE. The full CDR3 reads CASTSDREEVFF.

Note on this clone: Gene names refer to mouse genes. The sequence runs out 4 residues before the end of the CDR3; the remainder is reconstructed from the germline J gene. Other nucleotide sequences in the sample specify the same CDR3. The chain uses TRBV1 and TRBJ2-2; TRBD2 agrees at 7 bases. V trimming: 0 bases; J trimming: 2 bases; junction bases outside the gene matches: 0. Germline loops: CDR1 NSQYPW, CDR2 LRSPGD (reference sequence). The CDR3 has 15 residues. Here the CDR3 reads CTCSAEGGNTGQLYF. Incomplete CDR3 DNA: TGCACCTGCAGTGCAGAGGGGGGGAACACCGGG.

Worth noting for this clone: Mouse gene names and germline throughout. Other DNA sequences in this specimen translate into the identical CDR3. The CDR3 DNA, read in part, is TGCACCTGCAGTGCGAGCAGCTAT. This sequence encodes CTCSASSY. The entire CDR3 reads CTCSASSYEQYF. The rearrangement links TRBV1 to TRBJ2-7; unclear D gene. The CDR3 end lies 4 residues beyond the end of the read and is filled in from the germline J gene. V lost 3 bases, J lost 3 bases, and 6 bases lay in between. CDR1 and CDR2 (germline): NSQYPW, LRSPGD (reference sequence). CDR3 size: 12 residues.